The TCR beta chain under discussion was sequenced for a study of post-analysis software for immune sequencing data. Study-level findings and limits: Controls had significantly higher normalized Chao1 diversity than multiple sclerosis patients. Compared with controls, patients had more of roughly 5 TRBV segments, including TRBV5-6, TRBV5-1 and TRBV20-1.

The CDR3 is 17 amino acids. Between the trimmed V and J ends, which lost 5 bases and 0 bases, there was a span of 18 bases. CDR1 is MNHNY and CDR2 is SVGAGI in the germline V gene (reference sequence). The library was made from cDNA and included unique molecular identifiers. Starting from roughly 1 to 10 million T cells, the study yielded roughly 0.5 million cDNA molecules. TCRdb independently ran MiXCR on the PCR reads; one entry per CDR3 protein. The sample carries 430,000 or so distinct CDR3 sequences, less than 40% recorded once. Concerning this clonotype: The antigen remains unidentified.

The clonotype was recovered from a girl aged 2 to 9 with multiple sclerosis. Sequenced material: blood. V gene TRBV6-6 combines with J gene TRBJ2-3; D is possibly TRBD2 (5 bases). The CDR3 region is CASSPHYGETSTDTQYF. The CDR3 nucleotides are TGTGCCAGCAGTCCCCACTACGGGGAAACTAGCACAGATACGCAGTATTTT.